The clone carrying this T cell receptor (beta chain) was detected once. Trimming cost V 5 bases and J 2 bases; bases outside gene matches: 10. Per germline, CDR1 SGHTA and CDR2 FQGNSA. This CDR3 is built from 16 residues. These data come from a study of blood T cell repertoires in COVID-19. Study in general: Whether acute or convalescent, the COVID-19 samples came from the United States, Italy and Spain. PBMCs, B-cell-depleted T cells, or T cells provided the cDNA or gDNA that made up the material.

The protocol was immunoSEQ multiplex PCR, while the TCRdb copy is restricted to in-frame clones and leaves out a portion. The table records over 250,000 clones, more than 70% of them present only once. The TCR originated in a middle-aged woman who had recovered from COVID-19. The genes are TRBV7-2 and TRBJ2-3; 7 bases match TRBD1. The material sequenced was peripheral blood. The CDR3: CASSQTYRGSTDTQYF. CDR3 nucleotides: TGTGCCAGCAGCCAAACCTACAGGGGATCCACAGATACGCAGTATTTT.